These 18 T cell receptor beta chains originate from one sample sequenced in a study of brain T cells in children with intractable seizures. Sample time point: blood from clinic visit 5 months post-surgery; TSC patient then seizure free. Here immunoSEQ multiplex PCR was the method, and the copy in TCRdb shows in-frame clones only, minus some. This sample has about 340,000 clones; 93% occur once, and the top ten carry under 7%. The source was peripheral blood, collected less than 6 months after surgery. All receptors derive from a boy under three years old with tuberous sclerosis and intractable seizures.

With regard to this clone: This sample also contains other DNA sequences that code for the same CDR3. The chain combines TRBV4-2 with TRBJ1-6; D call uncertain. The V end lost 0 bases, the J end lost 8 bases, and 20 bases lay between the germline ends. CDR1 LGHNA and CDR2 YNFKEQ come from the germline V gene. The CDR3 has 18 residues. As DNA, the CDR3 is TGTGCCAGCAGCCAAGACGGGGAATCCTCTACTTCCCATTCACCCCTCCACTTT. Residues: CASSQDGESSTSHSPLHF.

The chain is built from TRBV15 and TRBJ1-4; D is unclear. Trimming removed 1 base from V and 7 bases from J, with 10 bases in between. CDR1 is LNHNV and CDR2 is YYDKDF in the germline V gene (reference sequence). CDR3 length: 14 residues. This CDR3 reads CATSRVLGGEKLFF. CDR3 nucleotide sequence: TGTGCCACCAGCAGAGTACTGGGAGGTGAAAAACTGTTTTTT.

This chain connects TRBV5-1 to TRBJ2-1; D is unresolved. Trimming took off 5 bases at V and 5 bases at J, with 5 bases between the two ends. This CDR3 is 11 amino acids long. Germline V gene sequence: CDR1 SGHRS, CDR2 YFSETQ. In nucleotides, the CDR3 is TGCGCCAGCAGTTTTAACAATGAGCAGTTCTTC. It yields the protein CASSFNNEQFF.

This CDR3 is CASARRKLFF. CDR3 bases: TGTGCTAGTGCCAGACGGAAACTGTTTTTT. This rearrangement joins TRBV12-5 to TRBJ1-4; D gene unclear. Trimming took 7 bases from V and 11 from J, leaving 8 bases between them. This CDR3 region has 10 residues. The germline gives CDR1 LGHNT, CDR2 FRNRAP.

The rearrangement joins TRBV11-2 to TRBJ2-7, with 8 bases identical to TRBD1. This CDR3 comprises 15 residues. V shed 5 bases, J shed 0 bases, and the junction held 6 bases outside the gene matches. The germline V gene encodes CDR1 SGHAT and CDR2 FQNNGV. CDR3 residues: CASSLAGGLSYEQYF. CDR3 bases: TGTGCCAGCAGCCTCGCAGGGGGCCTCTCCTACGAGCAGTACTTC.

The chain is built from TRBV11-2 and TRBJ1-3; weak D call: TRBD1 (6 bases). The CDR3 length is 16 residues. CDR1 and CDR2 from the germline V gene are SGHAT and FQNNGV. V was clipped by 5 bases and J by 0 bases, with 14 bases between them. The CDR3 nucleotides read TGTGCCAGCAGCCATTATCAGGGGAGCTCTGGAAACACCATATATTTT. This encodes CASSHYQGSSGNTIYF.

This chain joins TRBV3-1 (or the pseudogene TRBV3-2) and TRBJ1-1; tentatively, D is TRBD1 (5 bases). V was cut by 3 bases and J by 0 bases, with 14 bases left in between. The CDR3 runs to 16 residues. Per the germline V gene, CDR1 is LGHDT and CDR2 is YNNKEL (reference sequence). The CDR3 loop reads CASSQDEGLMNTEAFF. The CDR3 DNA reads TGTGCCAGCAGCCAGGATGAGGGACTGATGAACACTGAAGCTTTCTTT.

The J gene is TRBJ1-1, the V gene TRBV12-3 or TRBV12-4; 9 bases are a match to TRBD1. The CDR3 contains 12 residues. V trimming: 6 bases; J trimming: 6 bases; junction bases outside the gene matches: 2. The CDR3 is CASSRQGAEAFF. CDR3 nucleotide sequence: TGTGCCAGCAGCCGACAGGGGGCTGAAGCTTTCTTT.

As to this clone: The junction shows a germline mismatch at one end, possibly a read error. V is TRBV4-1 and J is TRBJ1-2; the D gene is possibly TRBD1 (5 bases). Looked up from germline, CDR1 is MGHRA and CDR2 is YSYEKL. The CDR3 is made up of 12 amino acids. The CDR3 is CASSQILGGKAF. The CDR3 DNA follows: TGCGCCAGCAGCCAAATACTCGGGGGTAAAGCCTTC.

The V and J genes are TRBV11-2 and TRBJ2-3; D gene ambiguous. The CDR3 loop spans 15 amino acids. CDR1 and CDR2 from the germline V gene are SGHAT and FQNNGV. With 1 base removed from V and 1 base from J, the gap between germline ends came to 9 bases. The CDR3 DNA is TGTGCCAGCAGCTTAGGCCTAGTGGGCACAGATACGCAGTATTTT. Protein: CASSLGLVGTDTQYF.

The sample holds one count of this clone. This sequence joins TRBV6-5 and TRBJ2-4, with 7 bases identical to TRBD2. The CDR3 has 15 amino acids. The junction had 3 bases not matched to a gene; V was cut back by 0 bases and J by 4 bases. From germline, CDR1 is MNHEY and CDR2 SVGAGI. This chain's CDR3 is CASSYSLAEKNIQYF. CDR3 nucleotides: TGTGCCAGCAGTTACTCTCTAGCGGAAAAAAACATTCAGTACTTC.

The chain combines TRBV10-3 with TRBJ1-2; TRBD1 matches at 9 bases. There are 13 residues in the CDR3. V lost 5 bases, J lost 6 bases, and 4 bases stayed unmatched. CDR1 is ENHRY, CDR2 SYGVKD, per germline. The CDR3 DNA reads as TGTGCCATCAGTTCGGACAGGGGAAATGGCTACACCTTC. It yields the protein CAISSDRGNGYTF.

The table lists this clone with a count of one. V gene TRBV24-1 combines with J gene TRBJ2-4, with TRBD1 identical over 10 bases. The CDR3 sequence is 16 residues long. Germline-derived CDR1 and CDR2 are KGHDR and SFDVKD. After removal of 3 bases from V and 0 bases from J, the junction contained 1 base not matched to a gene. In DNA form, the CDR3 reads TGTGCCACCAGTGATGACAGGGGGCTAGCCAAAAACATTCAGTACTTC. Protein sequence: CATSDDRGLAKNIQYF.

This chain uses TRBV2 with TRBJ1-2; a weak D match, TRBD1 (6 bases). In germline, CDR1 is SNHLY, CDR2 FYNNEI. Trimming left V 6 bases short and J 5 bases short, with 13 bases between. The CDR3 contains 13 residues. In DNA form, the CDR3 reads TGTGCCAGCAGGGCAGGGGATCGGTATGGCTACACCTTC. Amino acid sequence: CASRAGDRYGYTF.

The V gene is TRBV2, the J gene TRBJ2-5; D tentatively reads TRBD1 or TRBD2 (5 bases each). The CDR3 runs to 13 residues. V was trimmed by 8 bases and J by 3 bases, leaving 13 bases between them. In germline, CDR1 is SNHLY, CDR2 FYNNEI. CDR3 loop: CASLIRDEETQYF. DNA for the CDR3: TGTGCCAGCTTAATTCGGGACGAAGAGACCCAGTACTTC.

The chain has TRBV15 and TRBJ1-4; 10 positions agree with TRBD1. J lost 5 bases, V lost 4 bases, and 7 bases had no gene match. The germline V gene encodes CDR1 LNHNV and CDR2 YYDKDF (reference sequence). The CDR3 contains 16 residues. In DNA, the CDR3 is TGTGCCACCAGCATACCTCCGGGACAGGGGAATGAAAAACTGTTTTTT. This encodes CATSIPPGQGNEKLFF.

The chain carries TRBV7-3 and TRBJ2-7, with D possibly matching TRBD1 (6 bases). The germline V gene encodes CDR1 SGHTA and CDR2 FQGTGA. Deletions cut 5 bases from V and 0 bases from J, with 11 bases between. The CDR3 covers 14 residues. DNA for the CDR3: TGTGCCAGCAGCCGAGGGGGAAGCTCCTACGAGCAGTACTTC. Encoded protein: CASSRGGSSYEQYF. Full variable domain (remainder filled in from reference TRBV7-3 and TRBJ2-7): GAGVSQTPSNKVTEKGKYVELRCDPISGHTALYWYRQSLGQGPEFLIYFQGTGAADDSGLPNDRFFAVRPEGSVSTLKIQRTERGDSAVYLCASSRGGSSYEQYFGPGTRLTVT.

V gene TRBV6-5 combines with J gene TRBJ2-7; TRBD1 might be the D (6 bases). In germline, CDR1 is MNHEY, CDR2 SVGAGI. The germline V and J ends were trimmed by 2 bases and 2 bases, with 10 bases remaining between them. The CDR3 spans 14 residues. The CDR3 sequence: CASSYRTAAYEQYF. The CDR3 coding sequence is TGTGCCAGCAGTTACAGGACAGCAGCCTACGAGCAGTACTTC.